This TCR beta chain was documented in a study of blood T cell repertoires in COVID-19. Study information: Acute and convalescent COVID-19 specimens originated in the United States, Italy and Spain. T cells, B-cell-depleted T cells, or PBMCs provided the cDNA or gDNA that served as material.

This CDR3 comprises 15 residues. Per the germline V gene, CDR1 is LNHDA and CDR2 is SQIVND (reference sequence). Trimming cost V 3 bases and J 6 bases; bases outside gene matches: 7. Authors' processing steps: For nucleated cells, counts were estimated from reference gene primer amplification. Produced via immunoSEQ multiplex PCR; TCRdb's table is partial and in-frame only. D and trimming were read from the DNA, whereas the V and J calls and clone size are those reported in that table. The sample comprises approximately 160,000 clones, 60% to 80% of which are singletons, and 2.5% to 3% rests with the top ten.

The TCR originated in a man in his sixties or seventies with acute or convalescent COVID-19. The rearrangement links TRBV19 to TRBJ1-4, with TRBD1 matching 7 bases. Material for sequencing was peripheral blood. CDR3 sequence: CASSITGTDHEKLFF. CDR3 nucleotide sequence: TGTGCCAGTAGTATTACCGGGACAGACCATGAAAAACTGTTTTTT. Based on the CDR3 plus reference TRBV19 and TRBJ1-4, the full variable domain is DGGITQSPKYLFRKEGQNVTLSCEQNLNHDAMYWYRQDPGQGLRLIYYSQIVNDFQKGDIAEGYSVSREKKESFPLTVTSAQKNPTAFYLCASSITGTDHEKLFFGSGTQLSVL.